This T cell receptor (beta chain) was retrieved from a study of OX40 agonist ivuxolimab in advanced cancers. Assay: immunoSEQ multiplex PCR; the TCRdb copy retains only in-frame clones and omits some. This sample has just over 90,000 clones, with around 94% found just once. The germline gives CDR1 SGDLS, CDR2 YYNGEE. The CDR3 totals 16 residues. Losses at the gene ends were 3 bases for V and 5 bases for J; bases not matched to a gene: 11. Material: CD4+ or CD8+ T cells sorted from blood, obtained in a trial of the OX40 agonist ivuxolimab. The V and J genes are TRBV9 and TRBJ2-3; TRBD2 aligns across 8 bases. The receptor was derived from an adult with an advanced solid tumor such as melanoma, head and neck, liver or kidney cancer. This chain's CDR3 is CASSGRAGESGDTQYF. The CDR3 nucleotides are TGTGCCAGCAGCGGACGAGCGGGAGAGTCCGGAGATACGCAGTATTTT.